This T cell receptor (beta chain) was captured by sequencing in a study of post-analysis software for immune sequencing data. Study-wide findings and caveats: Patients carried roughly 5 TRBV segments more frequently than controls did, and TRBV5-6, TRBV5-1 and TRBV20-1 were among them.

In germline, CDR1 is SGHDT, CDR2 YYEEEE. This CDR3 has 11 residues. V lost 4 bases to trimming and J lost 6 bases, with 8 bases between them. Sequencing libraries made from TCR beta cDNA carried unique molecular identifiers. TCRdb re-called the PCR reads through MiXCR, storing one row per CDR3 protein. The table records approximately 730,000 distinct CDR3 sequences, roughly 50% of them present only once. This clonotype was found a few times. As yet, its antigen is unknown. The sequence came from a girl between 5 and 17 years old with multiple sclerosis. The sample comprised blood. The rearrangement uses TRBV5-6 and TRBJ2-7; D is unresolved. As DNA, the CDR3 is TGTGCCAGCAGCCCACAGTCCGAGCAGTACTTC. Translation gives CASSPQSEQYF.